These 6 T cell receptor beta chains were all obtained from the same sample, sequenced in a study of a mutant IDH1 vaccine in newly diagnosed glioma. These receptors have no identified antigens. The data were produced by immunoSEQ multiplex PCR, yet TCRdb's version contains in-frame clones alone and is incomplete. This table holds around 25,000 clones, less than 85% found once. The sample's time point: week 11, during vaccination. In the vaccine, a single dose held 300 ug of the mutant IDH1 20-mer peptide, along with topical imiquimod. Sequences were derived from peripheral blood mononuclear cells (PBMCs), sampled from a glioma patient whose treatment included an IDH1 peptide vaccine. The receptors were sampled from a man between 18 and 29 years old with glioma. Some clones in this sample may be carry-over from other donors' samples.

This clone was recorded a few times. The chain recombines TRBV11-1 with TRBJ1-1; a weak D match, TRBD1 (6 bases). Trimming removed 0 bases from V and 3 bases from J, with 11 bases in between. In germline, CDR1 is SGHAT, CDR2 FQDESV (reference sequence). This CDR3 contains 15 residues. The CDR3 protein is CASSLARGAYTEAFF. CDR3 nucleotide sequence: TGTGCCAGCAGCTTAGCTCGGGGGGCGTACACTGAAGCTTTCTTT.

V usage is TRBV5-1 and J usage is TRBJ1-5; D perhaps matches TRBD1 (6 bases). Germline CDR1 and CDR2: SGHRS and YFSETQ. There are 14 residues in the CDR3. V was cut by 4 bases and J by 3 bases, with 11 bases left in between. The CDR3 protein is CASSPTGNNQPQHF. The CDR3 DNA follows: TGCGCCAGCAGCCCGACAGGAAACAATCAGCCCCAGCATTTT.

V is TRBV14 and J is TRBJ2-5, with TRBD2 as a possible D gene (5 bases). V shed 0 bases and J shed 1 base, with 9 bases lying between them. Germline V gene lookup returns CDR1 SGHDN and CDR2 FVKESK. This CDR3 has 15 residues. The CDR3 spells CASSQERVIQETQYF. The CDR3 DNA sequence: TGTGCCAGCAGCCAAGAGCGGGTGATCCAAGAGACCCAGTACTTC.

This chain joins TRBV30 and TRBJ1-1; D gene unclear. Trimming took 1 base from V and 0 from J, leaving 9 bases between them. The CDR3 is made up of 14 amino acids. Germline-derived CDR1 and CDR2 are GTSNPN and SVGIG (reference sequence). CDR3 protein: CAWSGRPLNTEAFF. CDR3 sequence (DNA): TGTGCCTGGAGTGGGCGACCGCTGAACACTGAAGCTTTCTTT. The full variable domain, its missing parts supplied by reference TRBV30 and TRBJ1-1, is SQTIHQWPATLVQPVGSPLSLECTVEGTSNPNLYWYRQAAGRGLQLLFYSVGIGQISSEVPQNLSASRPQDRQFILSSKKLLLSDSGFYLCAWSGRPLNTEAFFGQGTRLTVV.

The rearrangement links TRBV18 to TRBJ1-2, with 11 positions matching TRBD1. Unmatched junction bases numbered 6, after V lost 6 bases and J lost 6 bases. The CDR3 is made up of 14 amino acids. CDR1 and CDR2 (germline): KGHSH, LQKENI. Here the CDR3 reads CASSSDRGRNGYTF. In nucleotides, the CDR3 is TGTGCCAGCTCGTCGGACAGGGGGCGAAATGGCTACACCTTC.

The chain recombines TRBV6-5 with TRBJ1-2; D is perhaps TRBD1 (6 bases). This CDR3 spans 16 amino acids. Germline V gene sequence: CDR1 MNHEY, CDR2 SVGAGI. Trimming stripped 6 bases from V and 3 bases from J, with 20 bases between. The CDR3: CASSYVGGALDYGYTF. In DNA, the CDR3 is TGTGCCAGCAGCTACGTGGGGGGGGCGCTTGACTATGGCTACACCTTC.